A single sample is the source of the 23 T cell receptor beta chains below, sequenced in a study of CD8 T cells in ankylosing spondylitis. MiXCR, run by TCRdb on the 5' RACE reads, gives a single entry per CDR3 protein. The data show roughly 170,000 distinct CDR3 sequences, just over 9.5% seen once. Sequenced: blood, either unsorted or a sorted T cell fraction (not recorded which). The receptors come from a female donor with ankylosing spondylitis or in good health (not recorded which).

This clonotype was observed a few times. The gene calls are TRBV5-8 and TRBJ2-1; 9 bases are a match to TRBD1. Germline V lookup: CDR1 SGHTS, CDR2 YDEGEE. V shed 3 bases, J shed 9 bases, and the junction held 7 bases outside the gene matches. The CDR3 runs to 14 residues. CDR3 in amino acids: CASSSPGTGTEQFF. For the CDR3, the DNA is TGTGCCAGCAGCTCCCCAGGGACAGGGACTGAGCAGTTCTTC.

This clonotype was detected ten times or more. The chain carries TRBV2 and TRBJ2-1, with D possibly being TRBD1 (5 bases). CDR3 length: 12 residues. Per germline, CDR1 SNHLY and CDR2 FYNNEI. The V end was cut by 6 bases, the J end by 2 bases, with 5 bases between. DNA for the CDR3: TGTGCCAGCAGGGACACCTACAATGAGCAGTTCTTC. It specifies CASRDTYNEQFF.

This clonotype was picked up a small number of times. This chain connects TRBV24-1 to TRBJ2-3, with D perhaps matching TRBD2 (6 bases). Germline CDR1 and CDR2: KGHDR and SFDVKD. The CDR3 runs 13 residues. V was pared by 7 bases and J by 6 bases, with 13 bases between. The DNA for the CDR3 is TGTGCCACCAGAGGGACTGGAGAGGATACGCAGTATTTT. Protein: CATRGTGEDTQYF.

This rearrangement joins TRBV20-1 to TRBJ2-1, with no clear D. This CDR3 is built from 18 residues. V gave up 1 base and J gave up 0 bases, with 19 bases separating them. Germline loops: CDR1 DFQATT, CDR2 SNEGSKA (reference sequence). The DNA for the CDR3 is TGCAGTGCTAGAGGGGTCGGGTTGGGATGGAGCTCCTACAATGAGCAGTTCTTC. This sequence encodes CSARGVGLGWSSYNEQFF.

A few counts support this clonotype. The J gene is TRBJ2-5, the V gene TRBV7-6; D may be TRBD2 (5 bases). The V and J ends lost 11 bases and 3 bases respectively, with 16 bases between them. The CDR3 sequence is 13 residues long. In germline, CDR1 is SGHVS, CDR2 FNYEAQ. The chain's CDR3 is CADPYPEEETQYF. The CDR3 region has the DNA TGTGCCGACCCCTACCCGGAGGAAGAGACCCAGTACTTC. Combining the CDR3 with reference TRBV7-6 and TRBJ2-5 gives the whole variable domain GAGVSQSPRYKVTKRGQDVALRCDPISGHVSLYWYRQALGQGPEFLTYFNYEAQQDKSGLPNDRFSAERPEGSISTLTIQRTEQRDSAMYRCADPYPEEETQYFGPGTRLLVL.

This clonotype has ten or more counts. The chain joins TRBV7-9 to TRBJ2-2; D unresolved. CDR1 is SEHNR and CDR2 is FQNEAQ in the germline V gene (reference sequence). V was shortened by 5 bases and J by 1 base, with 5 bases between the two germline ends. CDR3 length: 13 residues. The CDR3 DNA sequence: TGTGCCAGCAGCCCAGGGAACACCGGGGAGCTGTTTTTT. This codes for CASSPGNTGELFF.

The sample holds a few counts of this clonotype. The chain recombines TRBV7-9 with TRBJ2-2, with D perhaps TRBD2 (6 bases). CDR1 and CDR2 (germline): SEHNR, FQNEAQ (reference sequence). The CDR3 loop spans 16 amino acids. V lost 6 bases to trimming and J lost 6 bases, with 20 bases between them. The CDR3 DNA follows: TGTGCCAGCAGTGACGCCGGACTAAGGGCCGCCGGGGAGCTGTTTTTT. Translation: CASSDAGLRAAGELFF.

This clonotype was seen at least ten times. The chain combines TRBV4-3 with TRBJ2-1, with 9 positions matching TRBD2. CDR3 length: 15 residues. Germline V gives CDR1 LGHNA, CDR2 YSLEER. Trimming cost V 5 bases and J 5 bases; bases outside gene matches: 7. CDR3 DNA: TGCGCCAGCAGCACCGGGACTAGCCGAGACAATGAGCAGTTCTTC. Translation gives CASSTGTSRDNEQFF.

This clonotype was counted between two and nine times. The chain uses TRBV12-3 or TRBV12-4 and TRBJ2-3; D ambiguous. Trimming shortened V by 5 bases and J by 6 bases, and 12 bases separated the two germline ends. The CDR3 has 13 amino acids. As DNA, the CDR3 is TGTGCCAGCAGTCTCTGGAGCCACGATACGCAGTATTTT. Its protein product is CASSLWSHDTQYF.

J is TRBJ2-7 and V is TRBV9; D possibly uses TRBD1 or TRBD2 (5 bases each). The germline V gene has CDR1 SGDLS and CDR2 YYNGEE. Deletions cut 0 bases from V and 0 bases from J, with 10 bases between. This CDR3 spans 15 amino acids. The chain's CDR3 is CASSVEGDPSYEQYF. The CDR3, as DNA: TGTGCCAGCAGCGTAGAAGGGGACCCCTCCTACGAGCAGTACTTC. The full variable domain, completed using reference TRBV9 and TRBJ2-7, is DSGVTQTPKHLITATGQRVTLRCSPRSGDLSVYWYQQSLDQGLQFLIQYYNGEERAKGNILERFSAQQFPDLHSELNLSSLELGDSALYFCASSVEGDPSYEQYFGPGTRLTVT.

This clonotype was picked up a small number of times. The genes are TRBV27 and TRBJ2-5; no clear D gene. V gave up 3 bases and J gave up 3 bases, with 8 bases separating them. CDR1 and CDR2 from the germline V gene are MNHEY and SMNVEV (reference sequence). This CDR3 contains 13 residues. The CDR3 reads CASSFRAEETQYF. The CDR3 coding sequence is TGTGCCAGCAGTTTCCGGGCCGAAGAGACCCAGTACTTC.

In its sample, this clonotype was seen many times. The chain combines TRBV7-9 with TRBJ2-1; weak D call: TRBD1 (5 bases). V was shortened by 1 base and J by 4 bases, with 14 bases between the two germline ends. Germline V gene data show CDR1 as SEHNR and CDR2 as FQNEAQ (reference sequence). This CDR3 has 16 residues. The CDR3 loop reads CASSLEGREMYNEQFF. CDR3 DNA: TGTGCCAGCAGCTTAGAGGGCAGGGAAATGTACAATGAGCAGTTCTTC.

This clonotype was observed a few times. CDR3 protein: CASSTGDFHTDTQYF. CDR3 nucleotides: TGCGCCAGCAGCACAGGAGATTTCCACACAGATACGCAGTATTTT. J is TRBJ2-3 and V is TRBV5-1; TRBD1 might be the D (5 bases). Per germline, CDR1 SGHRS and CDR2 YFSETQ. V lost 4 bases, J lost 2 bases, and 14 bases lay in between. The CDR3 extends over 15 amino acids.

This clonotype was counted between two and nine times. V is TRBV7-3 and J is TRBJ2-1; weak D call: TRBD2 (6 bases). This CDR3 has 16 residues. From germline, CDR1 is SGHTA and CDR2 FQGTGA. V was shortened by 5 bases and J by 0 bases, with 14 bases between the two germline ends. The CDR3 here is CASSAQIAVSYNEQFF. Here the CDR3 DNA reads TGTGCCAGCAGCGCTCAAATAGCGGTCTCCTACAATGAGCAGTTCTTC.

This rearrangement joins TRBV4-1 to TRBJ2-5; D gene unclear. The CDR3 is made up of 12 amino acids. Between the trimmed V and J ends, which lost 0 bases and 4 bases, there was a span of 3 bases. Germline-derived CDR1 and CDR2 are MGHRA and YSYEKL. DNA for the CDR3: TGCGCCAGCAGCCAAGATCGAGAGACCCAGTACTTC. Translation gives CASSQDRETQYF.

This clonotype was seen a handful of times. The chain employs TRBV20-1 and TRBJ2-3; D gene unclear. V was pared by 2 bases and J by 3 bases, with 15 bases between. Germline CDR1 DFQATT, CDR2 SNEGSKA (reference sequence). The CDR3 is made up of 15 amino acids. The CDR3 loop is CSARPRQVMTDTQYF. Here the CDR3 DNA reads TGCAGTGCTAGACCGCGGCAGGTGATGACAGATACGCAGTATTTT.

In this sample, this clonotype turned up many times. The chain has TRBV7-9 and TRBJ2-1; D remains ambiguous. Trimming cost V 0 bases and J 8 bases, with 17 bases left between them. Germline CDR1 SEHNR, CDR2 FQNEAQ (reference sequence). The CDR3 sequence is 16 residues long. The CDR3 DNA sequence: TGTGCCAGCAGCTTAGCGCCACTGTCTAGTGGGGATGAGCAGTTCTTC. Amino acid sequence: CASSLAPLSSGDEQFF.

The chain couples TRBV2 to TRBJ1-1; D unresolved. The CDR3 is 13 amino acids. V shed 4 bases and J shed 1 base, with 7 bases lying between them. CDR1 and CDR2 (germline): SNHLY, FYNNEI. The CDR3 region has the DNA TGTGCCAGCAGTGGTCTGAGGAACACTGAAGCTTTCTTT. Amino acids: CASSGLRNTEAFF.

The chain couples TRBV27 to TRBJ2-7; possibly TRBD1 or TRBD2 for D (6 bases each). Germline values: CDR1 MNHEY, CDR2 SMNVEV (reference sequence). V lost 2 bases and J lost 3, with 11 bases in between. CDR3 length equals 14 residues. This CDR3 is CASSLRGEVYEQYF. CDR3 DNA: TGTGCCAGCAGTTTAAGGGGGGAAGTCTACGAGCAGTACTTC.

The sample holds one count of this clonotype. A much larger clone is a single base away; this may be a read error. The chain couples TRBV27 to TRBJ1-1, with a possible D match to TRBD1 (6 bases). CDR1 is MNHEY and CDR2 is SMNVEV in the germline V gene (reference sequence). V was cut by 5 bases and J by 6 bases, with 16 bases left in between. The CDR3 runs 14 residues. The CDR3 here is CASSDPGGGAEAFF. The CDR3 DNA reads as TGTGCCAGCAGTGACCCAGGAGGGGGGGCTGAAGCTTTCTTT.

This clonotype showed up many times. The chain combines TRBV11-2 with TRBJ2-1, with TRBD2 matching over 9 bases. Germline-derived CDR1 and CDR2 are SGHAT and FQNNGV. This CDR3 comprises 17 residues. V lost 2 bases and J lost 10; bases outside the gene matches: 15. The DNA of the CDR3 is TGTGCCAGCAGCTTAAAACGTGGTAGCGGGAGCTTAAACGAGCAGTTCTTC. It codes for CASSLKRGSGSLNEQFF.

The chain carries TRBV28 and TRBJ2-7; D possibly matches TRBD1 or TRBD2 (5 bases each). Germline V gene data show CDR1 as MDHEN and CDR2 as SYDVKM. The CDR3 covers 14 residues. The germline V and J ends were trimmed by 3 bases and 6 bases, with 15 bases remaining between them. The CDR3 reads CASSFRPSGTEQYF. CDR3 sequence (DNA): TGTGCCAGCAGTTTCAGGCCCTCCGGGACCGAGCAGTACTTC.

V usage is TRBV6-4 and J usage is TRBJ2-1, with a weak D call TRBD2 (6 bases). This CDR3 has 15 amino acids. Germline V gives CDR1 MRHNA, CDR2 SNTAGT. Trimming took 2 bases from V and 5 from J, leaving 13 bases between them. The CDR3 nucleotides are TGTGCCAGCAGTGACCGAACTAGCTTGCACAATGAGCAGTTCTTC. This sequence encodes CASSDRTSLHNEQFF.